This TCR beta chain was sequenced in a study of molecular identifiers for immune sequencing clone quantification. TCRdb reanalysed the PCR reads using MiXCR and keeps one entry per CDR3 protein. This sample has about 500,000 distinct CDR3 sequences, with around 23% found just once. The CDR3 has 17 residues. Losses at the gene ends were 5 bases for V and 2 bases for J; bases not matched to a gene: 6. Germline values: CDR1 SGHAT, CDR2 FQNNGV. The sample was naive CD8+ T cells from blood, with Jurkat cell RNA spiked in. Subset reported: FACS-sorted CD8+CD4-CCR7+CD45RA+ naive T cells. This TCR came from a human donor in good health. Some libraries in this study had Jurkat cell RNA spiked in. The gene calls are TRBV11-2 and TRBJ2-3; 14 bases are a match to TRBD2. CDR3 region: CASSDGTSGGLTDTQYF. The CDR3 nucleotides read TGTGCCAGCAGCGATGGGACTAGCGGGGGCCTCACAGATACGCAGTATTTT.